This T cell receptor (beta chain) was sequenced during a study of T-cell memory formation after mild COVID-19. Study summary: Clusters were largely donor specific.

5'RACE primed at constant segments yielded TCR alpha and TCR beta cDNA libraries bearing sample barcodes and UMIs. TCRdb called the 5' RACE reads again in MiXCR, with one record for every CDR3 protein. The sample carries 150,000 to 200,000 distinct CDR3 sequences, roughly 31% recorded once. This TCR came from an adult woman who had mild COVID-19 (a few samples of this study predate the infection). Cell type and time point are not known. The sequenced sample consisted of PBMCs or a T cell subset sorted from them (not recorded which).

CDR3: CASSLAMAVSNEQFF. Here the CDR3 DNA reads TGTGCCAGCAGCTTAGCGATGGCAGTATCCAATGAGCAGTTCTTC. The chain carries TRBV7-2 and TRBJ2-1; D remains unclear. Germline V gene data show CDR1 as SGHTA and CDR2 as FQGNSA. Trimming removed 0 bases from V and 6 bases from J, with 12 bases in between. The CDR3 runs 15 residues.